The 10 T cell receptor beta chains below all came from one sample that was sequenced in a study of T cells in Graves' hyperthyroidism and ophthalmopathy. The CDR3 regions of TCR beta were amplified from RNA transcripts. The TCR CDR3 was amplified in a first-round RT-PCR using the HTBI primer set. From the multiplex PCR reads, TCRdb called clonotypes with MiXCR, one entry per CDR3 protein. The sample records approximately 690,000 distinct CDR3 sequences, about a fifth being singletons. The sample consisted of blood. These receptors came from a man aged 25 to 40 with Graves' ophthalmopathy.

This clonotype showed up many times. This chain connects TRBV20-1 to TRBJ2-1; 14 bases are a match to TRBD2. Germline V gives CDR1 DFQATT, CDR2 SNEGSKA (reference sequence). The CDR3 consists of 15 residues. V was clipped by 3 bases and J by 5 bases; unmatched bases: 3. CDR3 sequence reads: CSASGTSGSHNEQFF. The CDR3 DNA reads as TGCAGTGCTAGCGGGACTAGCGGGAGCCACAATGAGCAGTTCTTC.

The rearrangement joins TRBV9 to TRBJ2-2; possible D gene TRBD1, 7 bases. Trimming took off 1 base at V and 7 bases at J, with 11 bases between the two ends. Per the germline V gene, CDR1 is SGDLS and CDR2 is YYNGEE. The CDR3 length is 14 residues. The CDR3 here is CASSVFQGGGELFF. The CDR3, as DNA: TGTGCCAGCAGCGTATTCCAGGGGGGCGGGGAGCTGTTTTTT. Full variable domain (rest looked up from reference TRBV9 and TRBJ2-2): DSGVTQTPKHLITATGQRVTLRCSPRSGDLSVYWYQQSLDQGLQFLIQYYNGEERAKGNILERFSAQQFPDLHSELNLSSLELGDSALYFCASSVFQGGGELFFGEGSRLTVL.

This clonotype was counted only a few times. This chain joins TRBV15 and TRBJ1-4; D possibly corresponds to TRBD1 (5 bases). CDR1 and CDR2 from the germline V gene are LNHNV and YYDKDF (reference sequence). This CDR3 comprises 15 residues. The V gene lost 5 bases and the J gene lost 3 bases, with 13 bases spanning the gap. The CDR3 protein is CATSSDGTANEKLFF. In DNA form, the CDR3 reads TGTGCCACCAGCTCGGACGGGACGGCTAATGAAAAACTGTTTTTT.

A word on this clonotype: A much larger clone lies one base from this, so it may be a read error. The chain recombines TRBV7-2 with TRBJ2-1; no reliable D call. CDR3 length: 13 residues. The V gene's germline CDR1 is SGHTA and CDR2 FQGNSA. The CDR3 is CASSSKGYSEQFF. CDR3 in DNA: TGTGCCAGCAGCTCTAAGGGTTACAGTGAGCAGTTCTTC.

This clonotype was counted ten times or more. The chain has TRBV3-1 and TRBJ1-3, with D maybe TRBD1 (5 bases). There are 17 residues in the CDR3. Germline CDR1 LGHDT, CDR2 YNNKEL (reference sequence). Trimming took 0 bases from V and 6 from J, leaving 18 bases between them. The CDR3 nucleotides read TGTGCCAGCAGCCAAGATACGTTTTTGGGGGAGGCAAACACCATATATTTT. It specifies CASSQDTFLGEANTIYF. The entire variable domain, with the rest obtained from reference TRBV3-1 and TRBJ1-3, is as follows: DTAVSQTPKYLVTQMGNDKSIKCEQNLGHDTMYWYKQDSKKFLKIMFSYNNKELIINETVPNRFSPKSPDKAHLNLHINSLELGDSAVYFCASSQDTFLGEANTIYFGEGSWLTVV.

The V gene is TRBV5-4, the J gene TRBJ2-5; tentatively, D is TRBD1 (6 bases). V lost 0 bases, J lost 5 bases, and 14 bases lay in between. Germline V gene sequence: CDR1 SGHNT, CDR2 YYREEE (reference sequence). The CDR3 is made up of 15 amino acids. CDR3 loop: CASSLAAGVGETQYF. CDR3 coding DNA: TGTGCCAGCAGCTTGGCCGCAGGGGTCGGGGAGACCCAGTACTTC.

This clonotype has at least ten counts. V usage is TRBV28 and J usage is TRBJ2-7; 10 bases fit TRBD1. The J segment lost 3 bases and the V segment lost 5 bases, leaving 10 bases of the junction unmatched. Germline loops: CDR1 MDHEN, CDR2 SYDVKM. This CDR3 is 16 amino acids long. The DNA of the CDR3 is TGTGCCAGCAGTCTACGGACAGGGGGGACTAACTACGAGCAGTACTTC. This sequence encodes CASSLRTGGTNYEQYF.

This clonotype was observed a few times. This chain joins TRBV20-1 and TRBJ2-7, with TRBD2 matching over 7 bases. This CDR3 comprises 13 residues. Germline-derived CDR1 and CDR2 are DFQATT and SNEGSKA (reference sequence). J was trimmed by 0 bases and V by 3 bases; bases with no gene match: 2. Written as DNA, the CDR3 is TGCAGTGCTAGTAGGGACTACTCCTACGAGCAGTACTTC. Its translation is CSASRDYSYEQYF.

In this sample, this clonotype turned up once. This chain joins TRBV20-1 and TRBJ1-5, with TRBD1 identical over 8 bases. The CDR3 sequence is 15 residues long. Trimming removed 3 bases from V and 6 bases from J; junction bases left unmatched: 10. From germline, CDR1 is DFQATT and CDR2 SNEGSKA (reference sequence). The CDR3 reads CSARRWQGAFQPQHF. The CDR3 DNA reads TGCAGTGCTAGGAGGTGGCAGGGGGCGTTTCAGCCCCAGCATTTT.

This clonotype was detected only a few times. The J gene is TRBJ1-2, the V gene TRBV3-1; 9 nucleotides match TRBD1. The CDR3 spans 14 residues. Germline V lookup: CDR1 LGHDT, CDR2 YNNKEL (reference sequence). The junction had 7 bases not matched to a gene; V was cut back by 5 bases and J by 6 bases. The CDR3 spells CASSDRTGADGYTF. CDR3 DNA: TGTGCCAGCAGCGACCGGACAGGGGCGGATGGCTACACCTTC.